Following are 27 T cell receptor beta chains from one sample sequenced in a study of naive and memory T cell subsets. Whole-study results and caveats: Especially in CD8 cells, naive repertoires contained a few larger clonotypes, possibly CD45RA-re-expressing memory cells.

An equimolar mix of two oligonucleotides served as the beta constant-region primer for TRBC1 and TRBC2. Nested alpha and beta constant-region primers with the SP2 primer drove four PCR rounds on ligated cDNA. One entry per CDR3 protein results from TCRdb running MiXCR on the UMI-ligation and nested PCR reads. The sample carries around 140,000 distinct CDR3 sequences, roughly 20% recorded once. Their antigens are not known. The sequencing sample was made of naive CD4+ T cells from blood. The receptors stem from a human donor in good health.

The chain carries TRBV20-1 and TRBJ1-1; D call uncertain. V lost 7 bases to trimming and J lost 0 bases, with 15 bases between them. Germline V gene lookup returns CDR1 DFQATT and CDR2 SNEGSKA (reference sequence). CDR3 length: 14 amino acids. The CDR3 DNA sequence: TGCAGTGTGGGAGGGAAACTTATGAACACTGAAGCTTTCTTT. This translates into CSVGGKLMNTEAFF.

The rearrangement links TRBV28 to TRBJ2-2; 11 bases align to TRBD2. Germline loops: CDR1 MDHEN, CDR2 SYDVKM. This CDR3 region has 15 residues. V trimming: 9 bases; J trimming: 4 bases; junction bases outside the gene matches: 7. The CDR3 protein is CASRILAGVTGELFF. The DNA of the CDR3 is TGTGCCAGTCGCATACTAGCGGGAGTCACCGGGGAGCTGTTTTTT.

The V call is TRBV7-2, the J call TRBJ2-3, with TRBD2 matching over 9 bases. Germline assignment: CDR1 SGHTA and CDR2 FQGNSA. CDR3 length: 14 amino acids. The CDR3 nucleotides are TGTGCTTCCTCCCCCGGACTAGCGCCGATTACGCAGTATTTT. Protein: CASSPGLAPITQYF.

The chain carries TRBV11-2 and TRBJ1-3; no clear D gene. CDR1 and CDR2 from the germline V gene are SGHAT and FQNNGV. This CDR3 is built from 13 residues. The V gene lost 6 bases and the J gene lost 0 bases, with 6 bases spanning the gap. The CDR3 protein is CASRAISGNTIYF. Here the CDR3 DNA reads TGTGCCAGCAGGGCGATCTCTGGAAACACCATATATTTT.

The V gene is TRBV6-5, the J gene TRBJ2-1, with TRBD2 identical over 12 bases. The CDR3 has 15 residues. Germline CDR1 and CDR2: MNHEY and SVGAGI. J lost 5 bases, V lost 6 bases, and 5 bases had no gene match. CDR3 sequence (DNA): TGTGCCAGCAGCCGGCTAGCGGGAGGGAACAATGAGCAGTTCTTC. Its translation is CASSRLAGGNNEQFF.

This clonotype was seen at least ten times. This chain connects TRBV28 to TRBJ2-1; D call uncertain. The V gene lost 7 bases and the J gene lost 5 bases, with 15 bases spanning the gap. CDR1 and CDR2 (germline): MDHEN, SYDVKM. The CDR3 is 14 amino acids. CDR3 in amino acids: CASIGHRNNNEQFF. CDR3 DNA: TGTGCCAGCATAGGTCATCGCAACAACAATGAGCAGTTCTTC. Full variable domain (outside the CDR3, taken from reference TRBV28 and TRBJ2-1): DVKVTQSSRYLVKRTGEKVFLECVQDMDHENMFWYRQDPGLGLRLIYFSYDVKMKEKGDIPEGYSVSREKKERFSLILESASTNQTSMYLCASIGHRNNNEQFFGPGTRLTVL.

Ten or more counts support this clonotype. This chain connects TRBV29-1 to TRBJ2-1, with 8 bases that match TRBD2. This CDR3 comprises 18 residues. The ends lost 4 bases at V and 0 bases at J; junction bases unmatched: 14. Germline V gives CDR1 SQVTM, CDR2 ANQGSEA. In DNA, the CDR3 is TGCAGCGTTGTAGGGCTAGCGGGCCTCACCGTCTCCTACAATGAGCAGTTCTTC. This codes for CSVVGLAGLTVSYNEQFF.

The V gene is TRBV20-1, the J gene TRBJ2-3; D is perhaps TRBD1 or TRBD2 (5 bases each). Trimming removed 1 base from V and 4 bases from J, with 18 bases in between. Germline lookup yields CDR1 DFQATT and CDR2 SNEGSKA (reference sequence). This CDR3 has 16 amino acids. CDR3 sequence: CSARAGARAPADTQYF. CDR3 in DNA: TGCAGTGCTAGAGCCGGGGCCAGGGCTCCCGCAGATACGCAGTATTTT.

A few counts support this clonotype. The chain uses TRBV7-9 and TRBJ1-2, with D hard to call. CDR3 length: 13 amino acids. The V end was cut by 5 bases, the J end by 7 bases, with 14 bases between. The germline gives CDR1 SEHNR, CDR2 FQNEAQ (reference sequence). The CDR3 loop is CASSPDGFAGYTF. The CDR3 nucleotides read TGTGCCAGCAGCCCGGACGGGTTCGCTGGCTACACCTTC.

This clonotype has more than one count but fewer than ten. This chain uses TRBV7-2 with TRBJ2-5, with no clear D. The V gene's germline CDR1 is SGHTA and CDR2 FQGNSA. Trimming shortened V by 4 bases and J by 2 bases, and 8 bases separated the two germline ends. The CDR3 is 13 residues long. In DNA, the CDR3 is TGTGCCAGCAGCTCTAGATTTCAAGAGACCCAGTACTTC. Translation gives CASSSRFQETQYF.

This rearrangement joins TRBV11-2 to TRBJ2-1; D gene ambiguous. Trimming left V 0 bases short and J 9 bases short, with 9 bases between. This CDR3 has 13 residues. Germline V gives CDR1 SGHAT, CDR2 FQNNGV. The CDR3 loop is CASSLELRTEQFF. CDR3 DNA sequence: TGTGCCAGCAGCTTAGAGTTACGAACTGAGCAGTTCTTC.

This clonotype was recorded a few times. The rearrangement uses TRBV12-3 or TRBV12-4 and TRBJ2-7; D might be TRBD1 (6 bases). Trimming left V 5 bases short and J 5 bases short, with 7 bases between. The CDR3 has 11 amino acids. In nucleotides, the CDR3 is TGTGCCAGCAGTCCAGGGGACGAGCAGTACTTC. This codes for CASSPGDEQYF.

V and J are TRBV29-1 and TRBJ1-1, with D tentatively TRBD1 (5 bases). The CDR3 has 15 amino acids. Germline V lookup: CDR1 SQVTM, CDR2 ANQGSEA. V was trimmed by 7 bases and J by 8 bases, leaving 26 bases between them. CDR3 nucleotide sequence: TGCAGCGCCACGCGGGGCCAGGCGGGGCATGGGGAAGCTTTCTTT. The encoded protein is CSATRGQAGHGEAFF.

This clonotype was seen many times. The chain couples TRBV3-1 to TRBJ2-1; 7 bases match TRBD2. Per the germline V gene, CDR1 is LGHDT and CDR2 is YNNKEL (reference sequence). V gave up 0 bases and J gave up 6 bases; unmatched junction bases: 5. The CDR3 consists of 15 residues. The CDR3: CASSQDRPSGNEQFF. Here the CDR3 DNA reads TGTGCCAGCAGCCAAGATAGGCCTAGCGGCAATGAGCAGTTCTTC.

This clonotype appeared many times. This chain links TRBV6-2 or TRBV6-3 with TRBJ2-1; D gene unclear. The V gene lost 2 bases and the J gene lost 6 bases, with 14 bases spanning the gap. Germline V gives CDR1 MNHEY, CDR2 SVGEGT. CDR3 length equals 15 residues. This CDR3 reads CASSYVPPTSNEQFF. CDR3 DNA: TGTGCCAGCAGTTACGTTCCTCCGACCTCCAATGAGCAGTTCTTC.

The V call is TRBV3-1, the J call TRBJ1-1; no firm D call. Trimming removed 1 base from V and 2 bases from J, with 14 bases in between. The length of the CDR3 is 16 residues. Germline V gene sequence: CDR1 LGHDT, CDR2 YNNKEL (reference sequence). The CDR3 DNA follows: TGTGCCAGCAGCCAAGGTCTAGGTGTGACAAACACTGAAGCTTTCTTT. Amino acid sequence: CASSQGLGVTNTEAFF.

The gene calls are TRBV7-2 and TRBJ2-2; weak D call: TRBD2 (5 bases). Germline assignment: CDR1 SGHTA and CDR2 FQGNSA. CDR3 length: 13 residues. V lost 8 bases and J lost 4, with 11 bases in between. The CDR3: CASSDWFTGELFF. The CDR3 coding sequence is TGTGCCAGCTCGGACTGGTTCACCGGGGAGCTGTTTTTT.

This rearrangement joins TRBV28 to TRBJ1-6, with 7 positions matching TRBD1. The germline V gene encodes CDR1 MDHEN and CDR2 SYDVKM. V was pared by 0 bases and J by 7 bases, with 3 bases of the junction left unmatched. The CDR3 has 15 amino acids. The CDR3 nucleotides read TGTGCCAGCAGTTTATGGGGCAGGGGGAATTCACCCCTCCACTTT. This encodes CASSLWGRGNSPLHF.

A few counts support this clonotype. CDR3 loop: CASGLGSTDTQYF. CDR3 DNA sequence: TGTGCTAGTGGTTTGGGAAGTACAGATACGCAGTATTTT. The J gene is TRBJ2-3, the V gene TRBV12-5; D unclear. Trimming removed 1 base from V and 3 bases from J, with 5 bases in between. Germline V lookup: CDR1 LGHNT, CDR2 FRNRAP. CDR3 length equals 13 residues.

V and J are TRBV24-1 and TRBJ2-5; unclear D gene. This CDR3 has 13 amino acids. The germline CDR1 and CDR2 sequences are KGHDR and SFDVKD. Trimming removed 10 bases at V and 5 bases at J, with 16 bases between. The CDR3 loop is CATKDRLGETQYF. In DNA form, the CDR3 reads TGTGCCACAAAGGATCGCCTAGGCGAGACCCAGTACTTC.

There are a few counts of this clonotype. The chain is built from TRBV6-2 or TRBV6-3 and TRBJ2-7; 7 bases agree with TRBD2. J gave up 11 bases and V 6 bases, and 7 bases lay outside the gene matches. Germline lookup yields CDR1 MNHEY and CDR2 SVGEGT. CDR3 length: 11 amino acids. In DNA form, the CDR3 reads TGTGCCAGCAGCGGCGGGGAGGGGAAGTACTTC. Encoded protein: CASSGGEGKYF.

This clonotype appeared a single time. V gene TRBV12-3 or TRBV12-4 combines with J gene TRBJ2-1; 11 nucleotides agree with TRBD1. The CDR3 totals 16 residues. V was clipped by 3 bases and J by 9 bases; unmatched bases: 10. This CDR3 reads CASSFTGTGGPGEQFF. The CDR3 region has the DNA TGTGCCAGCAGTTTCACCGGGACAGGGGGTCCGGGTGAGCAGTTCTTC.

The chain links TRBV2 to TRBJ1-5, with D perhaps matching TRBD1 (6 bases). V was pared by 6 bases and J by 5 bases, with 17 bases between. The germline CDR1 and CDR2 sequences are SNHLY and FYNNEI. The CDR3 covers 15 residues. The DNA of the CDR3 is TGTGCCAGCAGCGTCAGGGGAATGGGTGATCAGCCCCAGCATTTT. This gives the protein CASSVRGMGDQPQHF.

This chain joins TRBV27 and TRBJ2-5, with D maybe TRBD1 (5 bases). Trimming pared 4 bases from V and 5 bases from J, leaving 14 bases between. The CDR3 has 14 amino acids. Per germline, CDR1 MNHEY and CDR2 SMNVEV (reference sequence). The CDR3 sequence: CASSSKGFRETQYF. The CDR3 DNA sequence: TGTGCCAGCAGTTCCAAGGGGTTTCGGGAGACCCAGTACTTC.

Many counts were recorded for this clonotype. V is TRBV29-1 and J is TRBJ1-1; D remains unclear. The germline CDR1 and CDR2 sequences are SQVTM and ANQGSEA. This CDR3 comprises 11 residues. Trimming took 4 bases from V and 12 from J, leaving 15 bases between them. The CDR3 is CSVVTASSTFF. CDR3 in DNA: TGCAGCGTTGTAACTGCATCGAGTACTTTCTTT.

This chain connects TRBV20-1 to TRBJ2-7; D not certain. Per germline, CDR1 DFQATT and CDR2 SNEGSKA (reference sequence). Trimming took 0 bases from V and 0 from J, leaving 9 bases between them. The CDR3 runs to 14 residues. The CDR3 reads CSAREGGSSYEQYF. The CDR3 DNA reads as TGCAGTGCTAGAGAGGGCGGCAGCTCCTACGAGCAGTACTTC.

There are many counts of this clonotype. The chain has TRBV6-1 and TRBJ2-3; 10 bases agree with TRBD1. The V segment lost 5 bases and the J segment 3 bases; nucleotides outside the gene matches: 2. Germline V lookup: CDR1 MNHNS, CDR2 SASEGT. This CDR3 spans 14 amino acids. The CDR3 nucleotides read TGTGCCAGCAGTTCGGGACAGGGGACAGATACGCAGTATTTT. It yields the protein CASSSGQGTDTQYF.